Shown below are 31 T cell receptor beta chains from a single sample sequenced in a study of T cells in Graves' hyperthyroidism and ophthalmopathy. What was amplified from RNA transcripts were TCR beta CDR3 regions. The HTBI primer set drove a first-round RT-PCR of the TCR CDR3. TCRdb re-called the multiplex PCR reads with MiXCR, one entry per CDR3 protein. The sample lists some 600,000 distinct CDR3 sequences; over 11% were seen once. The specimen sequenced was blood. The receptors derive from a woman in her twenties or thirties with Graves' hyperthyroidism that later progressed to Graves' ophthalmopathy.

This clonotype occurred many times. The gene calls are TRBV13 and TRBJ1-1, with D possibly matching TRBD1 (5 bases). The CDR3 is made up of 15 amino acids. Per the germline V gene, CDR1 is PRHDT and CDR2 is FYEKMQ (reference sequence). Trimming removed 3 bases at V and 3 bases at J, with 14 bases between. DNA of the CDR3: TGTGCCAGCAGCTTCCCTGACTGGGGCGACACTGAAGCTTTCTTT. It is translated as CASSFPDWGDTEAFF.

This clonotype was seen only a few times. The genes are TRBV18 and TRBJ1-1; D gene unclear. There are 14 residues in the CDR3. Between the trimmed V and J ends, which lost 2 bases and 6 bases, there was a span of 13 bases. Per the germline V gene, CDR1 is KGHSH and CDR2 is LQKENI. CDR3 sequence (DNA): TGTGCCAGCTCACCAACTTCCGTCCAATCTGAAGCTTTCTTT. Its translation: CASSPTSVQSEAFF.

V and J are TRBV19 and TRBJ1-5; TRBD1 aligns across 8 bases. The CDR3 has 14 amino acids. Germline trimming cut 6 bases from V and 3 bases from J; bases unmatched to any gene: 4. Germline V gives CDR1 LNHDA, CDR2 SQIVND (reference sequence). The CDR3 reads CASSRTGYNQPQHF. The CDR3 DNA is TGTGCCAGTAGCCGGACAGGGTACAATCAGCCCCAGCATTTT. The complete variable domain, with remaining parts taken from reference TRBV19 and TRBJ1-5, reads DGGITQSPKYLFRKEGQNVTLSCEQNLNHDAMYWYRQDPGQGLRLIYYSQIVNDFQKGDIAEGYSVSREKKESFPLTVTSAQKNPTAFYLCASSRTGYNQPQHFGDGTRLSIL.

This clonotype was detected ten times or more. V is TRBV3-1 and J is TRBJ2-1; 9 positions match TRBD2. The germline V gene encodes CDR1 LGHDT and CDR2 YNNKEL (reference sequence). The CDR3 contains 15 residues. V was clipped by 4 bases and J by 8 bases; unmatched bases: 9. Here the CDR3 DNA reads TGTGCCAGCAGCCGTCCCCTAGCGGGGTTGGATGAGCAGTTCTTC. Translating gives CASSRPLAGLDEQFF.

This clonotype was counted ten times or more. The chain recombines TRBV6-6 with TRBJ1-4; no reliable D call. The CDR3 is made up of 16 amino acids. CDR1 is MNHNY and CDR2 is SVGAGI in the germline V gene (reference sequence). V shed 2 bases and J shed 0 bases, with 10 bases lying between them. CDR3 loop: CASSYGMGATNEKLFF. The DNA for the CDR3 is TGTGCCAGCAGTTACGGAATGGGAGCAACTAATGAAAAACTGTTTTTT.

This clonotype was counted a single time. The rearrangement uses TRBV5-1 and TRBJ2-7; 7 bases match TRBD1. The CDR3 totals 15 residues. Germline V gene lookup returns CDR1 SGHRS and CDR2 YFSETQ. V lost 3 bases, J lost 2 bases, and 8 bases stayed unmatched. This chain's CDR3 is CASSSSVTGTYEQYF. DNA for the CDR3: TGCGCCAGCAGCTCGTCCGTGACAGGGACCTACGAGCAGTACTTC.

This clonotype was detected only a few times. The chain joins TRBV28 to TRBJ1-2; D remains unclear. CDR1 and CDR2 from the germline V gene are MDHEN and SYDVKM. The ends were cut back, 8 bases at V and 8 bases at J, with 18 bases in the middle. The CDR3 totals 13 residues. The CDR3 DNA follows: TGTGCCAGCGGCACGTCGAGGGTTGGCGGCTACACCTTC. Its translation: CASGTSRVGGYTF.

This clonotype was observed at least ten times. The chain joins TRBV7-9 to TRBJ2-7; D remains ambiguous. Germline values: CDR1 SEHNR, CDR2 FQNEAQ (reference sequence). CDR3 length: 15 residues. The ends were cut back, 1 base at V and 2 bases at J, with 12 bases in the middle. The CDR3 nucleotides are TGTGCCAGCAGCTTAGGGGTGGGTTTAGCCTACGAGCAGTACTTC. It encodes CASSLGVGLAYEQYF.

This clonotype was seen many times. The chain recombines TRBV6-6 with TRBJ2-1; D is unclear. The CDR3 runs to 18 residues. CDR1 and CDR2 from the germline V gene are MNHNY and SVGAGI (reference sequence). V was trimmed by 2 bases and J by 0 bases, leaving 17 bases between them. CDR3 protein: CASSYGGSKERSYNEQFF. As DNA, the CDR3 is TGTGCCAGCAGTTACGGCGGTTCCAAGGAACGCTCCTACAATGAGCAGTTCTTC.

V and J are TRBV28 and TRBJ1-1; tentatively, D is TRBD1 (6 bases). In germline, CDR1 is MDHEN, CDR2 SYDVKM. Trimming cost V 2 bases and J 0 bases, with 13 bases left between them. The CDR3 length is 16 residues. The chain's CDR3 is CASSLPVGGMNTEAFF. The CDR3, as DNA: TGTGCCAGCAGTTTACCCGTTGGGGGCATGAACACTGAAGCTTTCTTT.

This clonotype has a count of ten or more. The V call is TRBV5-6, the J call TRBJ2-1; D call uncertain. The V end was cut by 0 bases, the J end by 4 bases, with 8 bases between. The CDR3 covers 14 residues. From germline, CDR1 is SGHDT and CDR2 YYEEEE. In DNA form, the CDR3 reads TGTGCCAGCAGCTTGGGTCTAGATTACAATGAGCAGTTCTTC. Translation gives CASSLGLDYNEQFF.

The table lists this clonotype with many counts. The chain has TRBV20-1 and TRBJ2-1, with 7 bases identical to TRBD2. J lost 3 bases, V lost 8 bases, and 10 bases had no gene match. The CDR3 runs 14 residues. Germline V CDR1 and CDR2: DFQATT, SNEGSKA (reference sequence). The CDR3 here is CSSGGASGYNEQFF. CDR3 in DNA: TGCAGTTCGGGTGGGGCTAGCGGCTACAATGAGCAGTTCTTC.

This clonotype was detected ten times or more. Written as DNA, the CDR3 is TGTGCCAGCAGCGTAAGGCTTACGAACACTGAAGCTTTCTTT. This translates into CASSVRLTNTEAFF. This chain links TRBV9 with TRBJ1-1; no reliable D call. Looked up from germline, CDR1 is SGDLS and CDR2 is YYNGEE. The V and J ends lost 1 base and 1 base respectively, with 8 bases between them. The CDR3 is 14 residues long.

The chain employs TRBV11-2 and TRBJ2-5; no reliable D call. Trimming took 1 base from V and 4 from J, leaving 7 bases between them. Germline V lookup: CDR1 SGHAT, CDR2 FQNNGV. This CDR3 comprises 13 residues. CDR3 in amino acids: CASSLGIGETQYF. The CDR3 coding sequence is TGTGCCAGCAGCTTAGGGATTGGAGAGACCCAGTACTTC.

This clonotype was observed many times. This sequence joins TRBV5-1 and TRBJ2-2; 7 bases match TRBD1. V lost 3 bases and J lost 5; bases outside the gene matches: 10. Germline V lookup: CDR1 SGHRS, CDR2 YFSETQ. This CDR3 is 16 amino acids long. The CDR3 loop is CASSSQGTSSTGELFF. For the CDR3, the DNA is TGCGCCAGCAGCTCACAGGGGACCTCCTCAACCGGGGAGCTGTTTTTT.

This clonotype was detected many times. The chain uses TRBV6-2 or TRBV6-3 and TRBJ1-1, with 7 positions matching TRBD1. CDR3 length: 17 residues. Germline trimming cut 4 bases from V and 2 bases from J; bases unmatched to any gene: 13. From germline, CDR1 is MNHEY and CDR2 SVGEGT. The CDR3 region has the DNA TGTGCCAGCAGTTCCAATACCAAGGGGACAGCTAACACTGAAGCTTTCTTT. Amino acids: CASSSNTKGTANTEAFF.

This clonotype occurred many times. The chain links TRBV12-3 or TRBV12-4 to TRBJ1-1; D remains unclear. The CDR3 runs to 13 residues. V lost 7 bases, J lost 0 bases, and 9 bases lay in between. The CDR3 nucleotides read TGTGCCAGCACAGTTGGCGTGAACACTGAAGCTTTCTTT. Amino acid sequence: CASTVGVNTEAFF.

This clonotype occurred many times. The CDR3 DNA reads TGTGCCAGCTCAGATGACAGCAATAGCAATCAGCCCCAGCATTTT. It codes for CASSDDSNSNQPQHF. The chain links TRBV18 to TRBJ1-5, with D perhaps matching TRBD1 (5 bases). The V end lost 5 bases, the J end lost 0 bases, and 11 bases lay between the germline ends. The CDR3 is 15 residues long. Germline CDR1 and CDR2: KGHSH and LQKENI.

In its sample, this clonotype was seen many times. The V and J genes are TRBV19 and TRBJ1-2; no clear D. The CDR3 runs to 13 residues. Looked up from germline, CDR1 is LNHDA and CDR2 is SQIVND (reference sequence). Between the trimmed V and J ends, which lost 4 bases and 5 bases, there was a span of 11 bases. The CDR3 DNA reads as TGTGCCAGTAGTACCGACGGTACTTATGGCTACACCTTC. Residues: CASSTDGTYGYTF. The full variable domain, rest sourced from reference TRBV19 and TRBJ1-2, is DGGITQSPKYLFRKEGQNVTLSCEQNLNHDAMYWYRQDPGQGLRLIYYSQIVNDFQKGDIAEGYSVSREKKESFPLTVTSAQKNPTAFYLCASSTDGTYGYTFGSGTRLTVV.

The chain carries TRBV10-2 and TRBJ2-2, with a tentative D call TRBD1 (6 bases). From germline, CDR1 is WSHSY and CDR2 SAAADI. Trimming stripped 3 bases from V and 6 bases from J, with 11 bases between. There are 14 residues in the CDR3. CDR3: CASSDAGAAGELFF. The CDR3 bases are TGCGCCAGCAGTGATGCAGGGGCGGCCGGGGAGCTGTTTTTT.

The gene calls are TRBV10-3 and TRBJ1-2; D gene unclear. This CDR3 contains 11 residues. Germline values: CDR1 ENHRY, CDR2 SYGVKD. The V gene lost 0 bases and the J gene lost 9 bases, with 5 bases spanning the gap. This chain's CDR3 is CAISESIRYTF. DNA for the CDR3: TGTGCCATCAGTGAGTCGATACGCTACACCTTC.

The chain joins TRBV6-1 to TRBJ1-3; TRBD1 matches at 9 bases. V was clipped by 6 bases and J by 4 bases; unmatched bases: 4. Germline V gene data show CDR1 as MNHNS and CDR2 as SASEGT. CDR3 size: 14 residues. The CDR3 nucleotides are TGTGCCAGCAGAAGGGACAGGGCGGGAAACACCATATATTTT. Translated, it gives CASRRDRAGNTIYF.

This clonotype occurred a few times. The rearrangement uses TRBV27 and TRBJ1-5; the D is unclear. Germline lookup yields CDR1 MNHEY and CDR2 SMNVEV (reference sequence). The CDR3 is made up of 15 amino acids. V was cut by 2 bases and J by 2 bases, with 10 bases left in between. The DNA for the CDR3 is TGTGCCAGCAGTTTACGGGGTTACGGCAATCAGCCCCAGCATTTT. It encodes CASSLRGYGNQPQHF.

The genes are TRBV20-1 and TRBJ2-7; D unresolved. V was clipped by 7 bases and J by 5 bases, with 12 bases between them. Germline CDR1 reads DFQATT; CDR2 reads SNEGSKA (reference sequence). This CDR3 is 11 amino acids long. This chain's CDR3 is CSGQRLDEQYF. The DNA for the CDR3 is TGCAGTGGTCAAAGGTTGGACGAGCAGTACTTC.

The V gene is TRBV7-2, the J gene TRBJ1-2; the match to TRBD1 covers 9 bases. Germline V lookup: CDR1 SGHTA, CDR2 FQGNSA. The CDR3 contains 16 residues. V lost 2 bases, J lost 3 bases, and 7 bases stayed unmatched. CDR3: CASSLPRQGVDYGYTF. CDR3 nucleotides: TGTGCCAGCAGCTTACCCAGACAGGGGGTGGACTATGGCTACACCTTC.

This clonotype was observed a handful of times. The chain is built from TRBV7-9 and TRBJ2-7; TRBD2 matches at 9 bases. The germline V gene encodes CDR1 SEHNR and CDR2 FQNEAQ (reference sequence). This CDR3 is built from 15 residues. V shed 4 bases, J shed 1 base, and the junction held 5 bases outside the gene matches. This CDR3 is CASSSWTSESYEQYF. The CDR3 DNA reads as TGTGCCAGCAGCTCGTGGACTAGCGAATCCTACGAGCAGTACTTC.

CDR3 DNA sequence: TGTGCCAGTAGTATTCGGGAGGCCTACAATGAGCAGTTCTTC. Its translation: CASSIREAYNEQFF. This rearrangement joins TRBV19 to TRBJ2-1; 7 bases align to TRBD2. This CDR3 is built from 14 residues. Losses at the gene ends were 3 bases for V and 2 bases for J; bases not matched to a gene: 1. CDR1 is LNHDA and CDR2 is SQIVND in the germline V gene (reference sequence).

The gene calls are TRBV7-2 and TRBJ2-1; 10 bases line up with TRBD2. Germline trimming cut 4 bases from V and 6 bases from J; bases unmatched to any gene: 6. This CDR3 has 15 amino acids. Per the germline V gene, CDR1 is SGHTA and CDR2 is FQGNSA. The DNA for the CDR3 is TGTGCCAGCAGCTCCGATCTAGCGGGAGCCAATGAGCAGTTCTTC. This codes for CASSSDLAGANEQFF.

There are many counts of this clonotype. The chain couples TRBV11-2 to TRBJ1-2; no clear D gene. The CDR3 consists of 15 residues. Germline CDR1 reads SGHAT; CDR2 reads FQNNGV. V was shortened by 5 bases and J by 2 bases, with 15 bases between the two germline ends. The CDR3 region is CASSQTRTGNYGYTF. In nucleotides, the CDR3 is TGTGCCAGCAGCCAAACCCGGACGGGAAACTATGGCTACACCTTC. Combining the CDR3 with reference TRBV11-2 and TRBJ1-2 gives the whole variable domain EAGVAQSPRYKIIEKRQSVAFWCNPISGHATLYWYQQILGQGPKLLIQFQNNGVVDDSQLPKDRFSAERLKGVDSTLKIQPAKLEDSAVYLCASSQTRTGNYGYTFGSGTRLTVV.

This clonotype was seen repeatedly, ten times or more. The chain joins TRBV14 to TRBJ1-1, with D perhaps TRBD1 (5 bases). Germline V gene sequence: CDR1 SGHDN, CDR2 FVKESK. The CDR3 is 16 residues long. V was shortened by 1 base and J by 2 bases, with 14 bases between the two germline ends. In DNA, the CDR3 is TGTGCCAGCAGCCAAGTGGGGATGGGGGTAAACACTGAAGCTTTCTTT. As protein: CASSQVGMGVNTEAFF.

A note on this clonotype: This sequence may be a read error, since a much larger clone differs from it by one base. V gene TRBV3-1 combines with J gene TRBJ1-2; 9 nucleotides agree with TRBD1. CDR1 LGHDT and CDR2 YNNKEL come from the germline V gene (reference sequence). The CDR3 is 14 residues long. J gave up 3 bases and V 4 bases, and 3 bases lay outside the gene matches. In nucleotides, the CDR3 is TGTGCCAGCAGCCGACAGGGGGGGGACTATGGCTACACCTTC. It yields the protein CASSRQGGDYGYTF.